One sample yielded the 18 T cell receptor beta chains listed below, sequenced in a study of blood T cells in healthy people across ages. For the second PCR, which ran for 7 to 11 cycles, a sample-barcoded 5' primer and a J-beta primer mix were used. TCRdb processed the 5' RACE reads anew with MiXCR; each CDR3 protein has one entry. The sample contains about 630,000 distinct CDR3 sequences, around 21% of which appear only once. The sample taken for sequencing was blood. These TCRs come from a man between 65 and 79 years old in good health.

The rearrangement links TRBV2 to TRBJ1-3; D remains unclear. The CDR3 sequence is 13 residues long. Trimming took 6 bases from V and 0 from J, leaving 6 bases between them. The V gene's germline CDR1 is SNHLY and CDR2 FYNNEI. CDR3 DNA: TGTGCCAGCAGGACAACCTCTGGAAACACCATATATTTT. Translated: CASRTTSGNTIYF.

CDR3: CSAQDRVNEQYF. CDR3 sequence (DNA): TGCAGTGCACAGGACAGGGTCAACGAGCAGTACTTC. This rearrangement joins TRBV20-1 to TRBJ2-7, with 8 nucleotides matching TRBD1. The CDR3 is 12 amino acids. Trimming at V came to 6 bases and at J to 5 bases, leaving 6 bases not matched to a gene. CDR1 and CDR2 from the germline V gene are DFQATT and SNEGSKA (reference sequence).

The chain employs TRBV5-1 and TRBJ2-5; 7 bases are a match to TRBD1. Germline CDR1 reads SGHRS; CDR2 reads YFSETQ. Unmatched junction bases numbered 6, after V lost 5 bases and J lost 2 bases. The CDR3 is 14 amino acids. The CDR3 loop reads CASRIPGQQETQYF. The CDR3 coding sequence is TGCGCCAGCAGGATACCGGGACAGCAAGAGACCCAGTACTTC.

The chain links TRBV6-5 to TRBJ2-5, with 10 nucleotides matching TRBD1. The end of the DNA fits TRBJ2-7 better, so the J call may be wrong. The V gene's germline CDR1 is MNHEY and CDR2 SVGAGI. This CDR3 has 15 residues. The CDR3 reads CASSNPGQGYFEQYF. The CDR3 bases are TGTGCCAGCAGCAACCCGGGACAGGGGTATTTCGAGCAGTACTTC.

This clonotype was picked up a small number of times. The gene calls are TRBV28 and TRBJ2-5, with 7 bases identical to TRBD1. Germline lookup yields CDR1 MDHEN and CDR2 SYDVKM. Trimming took 5 bases from V and 2 from J; bases not matched to a gene: 8. This CDR3 is built from 15 residues. The CDR3 protein is CASSLHRTGQETQYF. For the CDR3, the DNA is TGTGCCAGCAGTCTCCATCGGACAGGTCAAGAGACCCAGTACTTC.

This clonotype was seen a few times. V and J are TRBV6-1 and TRBJ2-2, with TRBD1 matching over 8 bases. The CDR3 length is 17 residues. The J segment lost 4 bases and the V segment lost 6 bases, leaving 13 bases of the junction unmatched. The germline gives CDR1 MNHNS, CDR2 SASEGT. The CDR3 DNA sequence: TGTGCCAGCAGCCAAACTAGGACAGGGACGGGCACCGGGGAGCTGTTTTTT. Its translation is CASSQTRTGTGTGELFF.

This clonotype was counted a few times. This rearrangement joins TRBV11-2 to TRBJ2-1; a weak D match, TRBD2 (5 bases). This CDR3 has 15 residues. V lost 7 bases and J 0 bases, leaving 13 bases between the germline ends. Per germline, CDR1 SGHAT and CDR2 FQNNGV. Here the CDR3 reads CASTTGGFSYNEQFF. CDR3 sequence (DNA): TGTGCCAGCACCACGGGCGGGTTCTCCTACAATGAGCAGTTCTTC.

This clonotype was recorded a few times. The junction shows a germline mismatch at one end, possibly a read error. The V and J genes are TRBV7-7 and TRBJ2-1; 8 nucleotides line up with TRBD2. Germline V gene sequence: CDR1 SSHAT, CDR2 FNYEAQ (reference sequence). This CDR3 has 18 residues. The chain's CDR3 is CASSPSGAGVGSYNEQFF. In nucleotides, the CDR3 is TGTGCTAGCAGCCCTAGTGGAGCGGGAGTGGGTAGCTACAATGAGCAGTTCTTC. Based on the CDR3 plus reference TRBV7-7 and TRBJ2-1, the full variable domain is GAGVSQSPRYKVTKRGQDVTLRCDPISSHATLYWYQQALGQGPEFLTYFNYEAQPDKSGLPSDRFSAERPEGSISTLTIQRTEQRDSAMYRCASSPSGAGVGSYNEQFFGPGTRLTVL.

This clonotype has just a few counts. V gene TRBV7-3 combines with J gene TRBJ2-7; tentative D call: TRBD2 (5 bases). Germline V lookup: CDR1 SGHTA, CDR2 FQGTGA. The V gene lost 0 bases and the J gene lost 5 bases, with 14 bases spanning the gap. The CDR3 runs 15 residues. The CDR3 DNA is TGTGCCAGCAGCTTAACGGACTCGGACGCAAACGAGCAGTACTTC. Residues: CASSLTDSDANEQYF.

V usage is TRBV20-1 and J usage is TRBJ1-5; D is uncertain. In germline, CDR1 is DFQATT, CDR2 SNEGSKA (reference sequence). CDR3 length: 14 amino acids. Trimming removed 1 base from V and 1 base from J, with 8 bases in between. The CDR3 DNA follows: TGCAGTGCTAGAGGTCCGGGGAGCAATCAGCCCCAGCATTTT. It encodes CSARGPGSNQPQHF.

This clonotype appeared once. The chain is built from TRBV20-1 and TRBJ2-3; D is unresolved. Germline CDR1 and CDR2: DFQATT and SNEGSKA (reference sequence). Trimming took off 1 base at V and 7 bases at J, with 9 bases between the two ends. This CDR3 contains 12 residues. DNA for the CDR3: TGCAGTGCTAGAGTGGATGCATATACGCAGTATTTT. Translated, it gives CSARVDAYTQYF.

This clonotype was counted only a few times. This chain connects TRBV4-1 to TRBJ2-5; D is uncertain. The J call is in doubt because the DNA end fits TRBJ2-7 better. Germline V gene sequence: CDR1 MGHRA, CDR2 YSYEKL. The CDR3 runs to 14 residues. Here the CDR3 reads CASSQDVTTNEQYF. CDR3 nucleotide sequence: TGCGCCAGCAGCCAGGACGTGACAACCAACGAGCAGTACTTC.

This clonotype was seen at least ten times. V is TRBV15 and J is TRBJ2-6, with 11 bases aligning to TRBD2. J gave up 0 bases and V 6 bases, and 4 bases lay outside the gene matches. The CDR3 runs 17 residues. Looked up from germline, CDR1 is LNHNV and CDR2 is YYDKDF (reference sequence). The CDR3 region is CATRLAGDFSGANVLTF. CDR3 sequence (DNA): TGTGCCACCAGACTAGCGGGAGATTTCTCTGGGGCCAACGTCCTGACTTTC.

The sample holds a few counts of this clonotype. The chain recombines TRBV18 with TRBJ2-5; D tentatively reads TRBD1 or TRBD2 (5 bases each). Germline V lookup: CDR1 KGHSH, CDR2 LQKENI. This CDR3 is 15 amino acids long. The ends were cut back, 5 bases at V and 5 bases at J, with 18 bases in the middle. This CDR3 reads CASSTLPGTGETQYF. The CDR3 DNA sequence: TGTGCCAGCTCAACTCTTCCGGGGACGGGGGAGACCCAGTACTTC.

CDR3 bases: TGTGCCATCAGTGAGTTAGGGCTATCCGATGTCGAGCAGTACTTC. Amino acid sequence: CAISELGLSDVEQYF. V gene TRBV10-3 combines with J gene TRBJ2-7; no reliable D call. The CDR3 loop spans 15 amino acids. The germline gives CDR1 ENHRY, CDR2 SYGVKD. Trimming removed 1 base at V and 6 bases at J, with 16 bases between.

CDR3 DNA sequence: TGTGCCAGCAGTTACTCTAGGGAAGGCTACACCTTC. Amino acid sequence: CASSYSREGYTF. The J gene is TRBJ1-2, the V gene TRBV6-6; D not certain. Trimming removed 0 bases at V and 8 bases at J, with 7 bases between. Germline V lookup: CDR1 MNHNY, CDR2 SVGAGI (reference sequence). The CDR3 length is 12 residues.

The chain links TRBV5-1 to TRBJ1-1; D ambiguous. Trimming stripped 4 bases from V and 1 base from J, with 11 bases between. The germline V gene encodes CDR1 SGHRS and CDR2 YFSETQ. This CDR3 spans 14 amino acids. CDR3 in amino acids: CASSAYTENTEAFF. The CDR3 DNA sequence: TGCGCCAGCAGCGCCTACACAGAGAACACTGAAGCTTTCTTT. The complete variable domain, with remaining parts taken from reference TRBV5-1 and TRBJ1-1, reads KAGVTQTPRYLIKTRGQQVTLSCSPISGHRSVSWYQQTPGQGLQFLFEYFSETQRNKGNFPGRFSGRQFSNSRSEMNVSTLELGDSALYLCASSAYTENTEAFFGQGTRLTVV.

There are a few counts of this clonotype. The genes are TRBV20-1 and TRBJ2-2; 15 nucleotides match TRBD2. V lost 6 bases, J lost 0 bases, and 5 bases stayed unmatched. This CDR3 spans 17 amino acids. Per the germline V gene, CDR1 is DFQATT and CDR2 is SNEGSKA (reference sequence). The CDR3 nucleotides are TGCAGTGCCCTGGGACTAGCGGGAGGAGCGAACACCGGGGAGCTGTTTTTT. Its translation is CSALGLAGGANTGELFF.